A single sample is the source of the 9 T cell receptor beta chains below, sequenced in a study of blood T cell repertoires in COVID-19. TCRdb's copy holds only in-frame clones and misses some; the assay was immunoSEQ multiplex PCR. This repertoire shows over 55,000 clones, roughly 80% found once; its top ten account for roughly 10%. Sequencing was done on a sample of peripheral blood. All receptors come from a man aged 45-65 years with COVID-19, enrolled during active disease.

DNA of the CDR3: TGTGCCAGTAGTGGGGCACAGGGGGCTCGGTATGGCTACACCTTC. Protein sequence: CASSGAQGARYGYTF. The J gene is TRBJ1-2, the V gene TRBV19; 9 bases map to TRBD1. In germline, CDR1 is LNHDA, CDR2 SQIVND (reference sequence). The CDR3 has 15 amino acids. The J segment lost 5 bases and the V segment lost 5 bases, leaving 9 bases of the junction unmatched.

This clone came up a few times. This chain links TRBV10-3 with TRBJ1-1; D gene unclear. Germline CDR1 and CDR2: ENHRY and SYGVKD. The V end lost 3 bases, the J end lost 6 bases, and 14 bases lay between the germline ends. This CDR3 contains 14 residues. In DNA, the CDR3 is TGTGCCATCAGTGACGTGGAGAAGATCGCTGAAGCTTTCTTT. It codes for CAISDVEKIAEAFF.

The chain couples TRBV6-5 to TRBJ2-2; D not certain. The V gene lost 5 bases and the J gene lost 4 bases, with 14 bases spanning the gap. CDR3 size: 15 residues. Germline-derived CDR1 and CDR2 are MNHEY and SVGAGI. CDR3 loop: CASSNTSPSTGELFF. CDR3 nucleotide sequence: TGTGCCAGCAGTAACACCTCCCCCAGCACCGGGGAGCTGTTTTTT.

The gene calls are TRBV27 and TRBJ1-1, with TRBD1 as a possible D gene (5 bases). From germline, CDR1 is MNHEY and CDR2 SMNVEV (reference sequence). The CDR3 is made up of 14 amino acids. Between the trimmed V and J ends, which lost 6 bases and 2 bases, there was a span of 13 bases. CDR3 coding DNA: TGTGCCAGCAGCCACGGCGGGGGAAACACTGAAGCTTTCTTT. Translation gives CASSHGGGNTEAFF.

The chain has TRBV4-1 and TRBJ2-1; the match to TRBD1 covers 10 bases. V shed 2 bases and J 6 bases; nucleotides not matched to a gene: 10. CDR3 size: 17 residues. Per the germline V gene, CDR1 is MGHRA and CDR2 is YSYEKL. The CDR3 reads CASSQYSGTGVTNEQFF. The CDR3 region has the DNA TGCGCCAGCAGCCAATATTCCGGGACAGGGGTTACCAATGAGCAGTTCTTC.

This chain links TRBV6-6 with TRBJ2-4; 7 bases align to TRBD2. V was pared by 0 bases and J by 6 bases, with 8 bases of the junction left unmatched. The CDR3 has 16 amino acids. CDR1 is MNHNY, CDR2 SVGAGI, per germline (reference sequence). The CDR3 region has the DNA TGTGCCAGCAGTTACTCCCAACCCCGCGGGAGAAACATTCAGTACTTC. This codes for CASSYSQPRGRNIQYF.

This rearrangement joins TRBV3-1 (or the pseudogene TRBV3-2) to TRBJ1-2; D is possibly TRBD1 (6 bases). Germline loops: CDR1 LGHDT, CDR2 YNNKEL (reference sequence). V shed 4 bases and J shed 5 bases, with 17 bases lying between them. The CDR3 contains 15 residues. The DNA of the CDR3 is TGTGCCAGCAGCCCGGTGCGGCGGGGGGCATATGGCTACACCTTC. This codes for CASSPVRRGAYGYTF.

The rearrangement uses TRBV4-2 and TRBJ2-7; TRBD2 matches 10 bases. Germline V lookup: CDR1 LGHNA, CDR2 YNFKEQ. Losses at the gene ends were 3 bases for V and 5 bases for J; bases not matched to a gene: 7. This CDR3 has 15 amino acids. In DNA form, the CDR3 reads TGTGCCAGCAGCCAGCCGGGACTAGCGATCAACGAGCAGTACTTC. This sequence encodes CASSQPGLAINEQYF.

The chain joins TRBV5-1 to TRBJ1-6; no clear D gene. Between the trimmed V and J ends, which lost 0 bases and 7 bases, there was a span of 5 bases. CDR3 length equals 13 residues. Germline CDR1 and CDR2: SGHRS and YFSETQ. The CDR3 nucleotides read TGCGCCAGCAGCTTGGCGGGGAATTCACCCCTCCACTTT. Translation gives CASSLAGNSPLHF.